This T cell receptor beta chain was sequenced in a study of OX40 agonist ivuxolimab in advanced cancers. Losses at the gene ends were 0 bases for V and 3 bases for J; bases not matched to a gene: 4. The CDR3 is made up of 15 amino acids. Looked up from germline, CDR1 is LNHDA and CDR2 is SQIVND (reference sequence). Clones were sequenced by immunoSEQ multiplex PCR, and TCRdb holds only the in-frame ones, with some missing. The sample shows about 70,000 clones, about 91% of them seen only once. The origin of this receptor is an adult with an advanced solid tumor such as melanoma, head and neck, liver or kidney cancer. Here the sequenced sample was CD4+ or CD8+ T cells sorted from blood, taken in a trial of the OX40 agonist ivuxolimab. The rearrangement joins TRBV19 to TRBJ2-7; the match to TRBD1 covers 8 bases. The DNA of the CDR3 is TGTGCCAGTAGTATAGACGGGACAGGAGACTACGAGCAGTACTTC. Its protein is CASSIDGTGDYEQYF. Full variable domain (rest looked up from reference TRBV19 and TRBJ2-7): DGGITQSPKYLFRKEGQNVTLSCEQNLNHDAMYWYRQDPGQGLRLIYYSQIVNDFQKGDIAEGYSVSREKKESFPLTVTSAQKNPTAFYLCASSIDGTGDYEQYFGPGTRLTVT.